The 15 T cell receptor beta chains below were found in one sample sequenced in a study of T cell clonality in common variable immunodeficiency. Profiled with immunoSEQ multiplex PCR; TCRdb holds only in-frame clones, not every one. This sample has under 65,000 clones, each found more than once. Material: peripheral blood mononuclear cells. The source is a person between 18 and 75 years old in good health.

Comment on this clone: The sequence runs out 3 residues before the end of the CDR3; the remainder is reconstructed from the germline J gene. The V gene is TRBV2, the J gene TRBJ1-2, with D hard to call. The CDR3 contains 12 residues. CDR1 and CDR2 from the germline V gene are SNHLY and FYNNEI. CDR3 DNA, as far as it was read: TGTGCCAGCAATAGGGAGCGGAATGAC. It codes for CASNRERND. The entire CDR3 sequence reads CASNRERNDYTF.

This clone was seen many times. The missing CDR3 end, 3 residues past where the read stops, is filled in from the germline J gene. J is TRBJ1-5 and V is TRBV20-1, with D possibly TRBD1 on 5 matching bases. The CDR3 spans 13 residues. The V end lost 3 bases, the J end lost 5 bases, and 11 bases lay between the germline ends. The germline V gene has CDR1 DFQATT and CDR2 SNEGSKA (reference sequence). The CDR3 region is CSASVQGDQPQHF. The covered CDR3 bases are TGCAGTGCTAGTGTCCAGGGTGATCAGCCC.

This clone was recorded many times. CDR3 bases read: TGCAGTGCTAGTGCAACTAGCGGGTTCTCGGGCACAGATACG. Translated: CSASATSGFSGTDT. The full CDR3 protein reads CSASATSGFSGTDTQYF. The chain joins TRBV20-1 to TRBJ2-3, with TRBD2 identical over 9 bases. The CDR3 goes on 3 residues after the read ends, and that part is filled in from the germline J gene. Germline values: CDR1 DFQATT, CDR2 SNEGSKA (reference sequence). The CDR3 is 17 amino acids. Trimming cost V 3 bases and J 1 base; bases outside gene matches: 11.

This clone was recorded many times. The missing CDR3 end, 3 residues past where the read stops, is filled in from the germline J gene. The chain couples TRBV2 to TRBJ1-5; 8 bases align to TRBD1. Germline V gene data show CDR1 as SNHLY and CDR2 as FYNNEI. The CDR3 totals 15 residues. Trimming removed 8 bases from V and 7 bases from J; junction bases left unmatched: 13. The CDR3: CASGSQGAPGQPQHF. Partial CDR3 DNA: TGTGCCAGCGGTTCTCAGGGGGCCCCAGGGCAGCCC.

At least ten counts were recorded for this clone. The read ends 3 residues shy of where the CDR3 ends; the end is completed using the germline J gene. This CDR3 is also generated by other DNA sequences in the sample. This chain connects TRBV5-1 to TRBJ1-3; 7 positions agree with TRBD1. Trimming at V came to 0 bases and at J to 3 bases, leaving 6 bases not matched to a gene. In germline, CDR1 is SGHRS, CDR2 YFSETQ. This CDR3 has 16 residues. CDR3 region: CASSLGEGARGNTIYF. Partial CDR3 DNA: TGCGCCAGCAGCTTGGGCGAGGGGGCGCGTGGAAACACC.

In this sample, this clone turned up a few times. The junction and the germline gene differ at one end; a read error may be behind it. Other DNA sequences within the sample encode an identical CDR3. CDR3 residues: CASSLGGGYGYTF. CDR3 DNA, as far as it was read: TGTGCCAGCAGCTTAGGCGGAGGTTATGGT. The chain uses TRBV11-2 and TRBJ1-2; D is unresolved. The read terminates 3 residues before the CDR3 end, so the remaining end is supplied by the germline J gene. This CDR3 is built from 13 residues. Germline values: CDR1 SGHAT, CDR2 FQNNGV.

This clone was detected many times. The CDR3 goes on 3 residues after the read ends, and that part is filled in from the germline J gene. This chain connects TRBV7-2 to TRBJ2-1; D is unclear. The CDR3 runs 12 residues. Trimming shortened V by 5 bases and J by 6 bases, and 8 bases separated the two germline ends. The germline V gene has CDR1 SGHTA and CDR2 FQGNSA. The CDR3 reads CASSPLSNEQFF. The covered CDR3 bases are TGTGCCAGCAGCCCCCTCTCCAATGAG.

In this sample, this clone turned up many times. The read ends 3 residues early relative to the CDR3; the germline J gene fills the gap. J is TRBJ2-1 and V is TRBV9; D remains ambiguous. The germline V gene has CDR1 SGDLS and CDR2 YYNGEE. The CDR3 sequence is 13 residues long. Trimming left V 5 bases short and J 7 bases short, with 13 bases between. The sequenced part of the CDR3 DNA is TGTGCCAGCAGTCCAAGCCCACGTAATGAG. As protein: CASSPSPRNE. The full CDR3 reads CASSPSPRNEQFF.

Regarding this clone: The read comes to an end 3 residues before the CDR3 does, leaving the germline J gene to fill in the end. The chain has TRBV10-2 and TRBJ1-2, with 8 bases matching TRBD1. The trim removed 6 bases at V and 4 bases at J, leaving 19 bases unmatched. The CDR3 runs 18 residues. Germline assignment: CDR1 WSHSY and CDR2 SAAADI. CDR3 residues: CASRDGSRGPYRSYGYTF. The sequenced CDR3 bases are TGCGCCAGCAGAGATGGATCCAGGGGGCCTTATCGCTCCTATGGC.

This clone was observed many times. The DNA ends 3 residues before the CDR3 does, and the rest of the CDR3 is filled in from the germline J gene. The V call is TRBV7-9, the J call TRBJ2-1; the D gene is possibly TRBD2 (5 bases). This CDR3 is 11 amino acids long. Germline lookup yields CDR1 SEHNR and CDR2 FQNEAQ (reference sequence). Trimming left V 2 bases short and J 9 bases short, with 5 bases between. CDR3 DNA, as far as it was read: TGTGCCAGCAGCTTAACTAGTGAG. As protein: CASSLTSE. The full CDR3 protein is CASSLTSEQFF. The variable domain in full, with the rest retrieved from reference TRBV7-9 and TRBJ2-1, is DTGVSQNPRHKITKRGQNVTFRCDPISEHNRLYWYRQTLGQGPEFLTYFQNEAQLEKSRLLSDRFSAERPKGSFSTLEIQRTEQGDSAMYLCASSLTSEQFFGPGTRLTVL.

This clone has a count of ten or more. The CDR3 end lies 3 residues beyond the end of the read and is filled in from the germline J gene. This chain links TRBV20-1 with TRBJ2-5; D is unclear. The CDR3 sequence is 14 residues long. Trimming pared 7 bases from V and 2 bases from J, leaving 17 bases between. Germline lookup yields CDR1 DFQATT and CDR2 SNEGSKA (reference sequence). The sequenced part of the CDR3 DNA is TGCAGTGTCCTTCGCGGCACCGAGCAAGAGACC. Encoded protein: CSVLRGTEQET. The full CDR3 protein reads CSVLRGTEQETQYF.

At least ten counts were recorded for this clone. Sequencing ends 3 residues short of the CDR3 end; the germline J gene provides the rest. The V call is TRBV28, the J call TRBJ2-3, with D perhaps matching TRBD2 (5 bases). Trimming cost V 7 bases and J 0 bases, with 14 bases left between them. This CDR3 spans 15 amino acids. Per germline, CDR1 MDHEN and CDR2 SYDVKM. The sequenced part of the CDR3 DNA is TGTGCCAGCACCGAACCTCTAGCCAGCACAGATACG. Its protein is CASTEPLASTDT. The entire CDR3 is CASTEPLASTDTQYF.

This clone was counted between two and nine times. Sequencing ends 3 residues short of the CDR3 end; the germline J gene provides the rest. The chain links TRBV19 to TRBJ2-4; D gene uncertain. Germline-derived CDR1 and CDR2 are LNHDA and SQIVND (reference sequence). The CDR3 sequence is 17 residues long. This chain's CDR3 is CASSMSNIDSPFYGQYF. The covered CDR3 bases are TGTGCCAGTAGTATGTCGAACATCGATTCTCCCTTTTATGGT.

This clone has ten or more counts. With the read ending 3 residues before the CDR3 end, the germline J gene is used to fill in that end. V gene TRBV20-1 combines with J gene TRBJ1-5; TRBD1 is a possible D gene (6 bases). The CDR3 is 15 residues long. V was cut by 4 bases and J by 0 bases, with 13 bases left in between. In germline, CDR1 is DFQATT, CDR2 SNEGSKA (reference sequence). CDR3 bases read: TGCAGTGCTACCTCACAGGGTAATAGCAATCAGCCC. Residues: CSATSQGNSNQP. The whole CDR3 sequence reads CSATSQGNSNQPQHF.

A few counts support this clone. From the germline J gene comes the end of the CDR3, since the read stops 3 residues before it. This chain connects TRBV5-1 to TRBJ2-1, with a possible D match to TRBD2 (7 bases). The germline V and J ends were trimmed by 2 bases and 2 bases, with 20 bases remaining between them. Germline V lookup: CDR1 SGHRS, CDR2 YFSETQ. The CDR3 loop spans 18 amino acids. CDR3 DNA (partial): TGCGCCAGCAGCTTCCGGGGAGGAGGGGGGGGCACCTACAATGAG. This sequence encodes CASSFRGGGGGTYNE. The whole CDR3 protein reads CASSFRGGGGGTYNEQFF.